This TCR beta chain appears in the sequencing data of a study of response to subunit inactivated influenza vaccine. The study, taken as a whole, reports: Only a handful of new T cells, the authors suggested, are recruited with each seasonal influenza vaccination.

This clonotype appeared a few times. Its antigen is undetermined. MiXCR, applied by TCRdb to the RT-PCR reads, yields one record per CDR3 protein. Among around 520,000 distinct CDR3 sequences, roughly 10% were seen once, and the ten largest hold about 9.4%. The sequence was collected from a man between 45 and 60 years old who received an inactivated influenza vaccine. The sample consisted of PBMCs from blood, taken on the day of vaccination.

The CDR3 reads CATSRGTGKIDEQFF. CDR3 in DNA: TGTGCCACCAGCAGAGGTACGGGGAAGATAGATGAGCAGTTCTTC. The chain links TRBV15 to TRBJ2-1; tentatively, D is TRBD2 (5 bases). The V end was cut by 1 base, the J end by 8 bases, with 15 bases between. In germline, CDR1 is LNHNV, CDR2 YYDKDF (reference sequence). The CDR3 length is 15 residues.